The clone carrying this T cell receptor beta chain was detected a few times. Primers: 60 Vbeta forward and 13 Jbeta reverse. Using immunoSEQ multiplex PCR, the repertoire was profiled, and TCRdb retains in-frame clones only, with some absent. This table holds roughly 130,000 clones, about 74% found once. These data originate in a study of cytomegalovirus exposure and HLA in healthy donors. V shed 1 base and J shed 0 bases, with 10 bases lying between them. The germline gives CDR1 SGHNT, CDR2 YYREEE (reference sequence). The CDR3 consists of 16 residues. The sequencing input was PBMCs. The chain carries TRBV5-4 and TRBJ2-2; a possible D gene is TRBD2 (6 bases). The origin of this receptor is a woman aged 45-65 years in good health and CMV-seropositive. This CDR3 reads CASSLRGGANTGELFF. CDR3 sequence (DNA): TGTGCCAGCAGCTTGCGGGGAGGCGCGAACACCGGGGAGCTGTTTTTT.